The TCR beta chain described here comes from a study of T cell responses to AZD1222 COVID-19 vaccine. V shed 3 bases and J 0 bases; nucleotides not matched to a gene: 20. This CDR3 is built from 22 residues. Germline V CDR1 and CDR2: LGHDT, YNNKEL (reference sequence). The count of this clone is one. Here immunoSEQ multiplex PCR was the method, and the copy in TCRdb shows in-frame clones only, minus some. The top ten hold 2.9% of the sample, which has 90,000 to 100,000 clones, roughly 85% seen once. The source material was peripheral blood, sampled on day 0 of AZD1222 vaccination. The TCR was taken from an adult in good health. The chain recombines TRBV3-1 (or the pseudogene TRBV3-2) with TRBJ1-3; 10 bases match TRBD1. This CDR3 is CASSHPLEPGQGRLCSGNTIYF. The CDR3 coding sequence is TGTGCCAGCAGCCACCCATTGGAACCGGGACAGGGGCGATTATGCTCTGGAAACACCATATATTTT.